Listed below are T cell receptor beta chains from one sample, sequenced in a study of identical twins. A single record per CDR3 protein comes from TCRdb applying MiXCR to the 5' RACE reads. Found here are around 1.7 million distinct CDR3 sequences, more than 30% of them singletons; the top ten hold roughly 0.3%. Specimen: cord blood. These receptors all come from a newborn girl in good health. The CDR3 runs from the conserved cysteine through the conserved F or W. A D gene is named only where the DNA matches it firmly. Part of the rows lack a size; the others show once, few, many or a class for expanded clones.

j_gene | abundance | d_gene | v_gene | CDR3aa | CDR3nt
TRBJ2-5 | - | TRBD1 | TRBV7-9 | CASSDRDRDQETQYF | TGTGCCAGCAGCGACCGGGACAGGGACCAAGAGACCCAGTACTTC
TRBJ1-2 | many | - | TRBV29-1 | CSVDSRNHGYTF | TGCAGCGTTGACTCCAGGAACCATGGCTACACCTTC
TRBJ2-2 | - | TRBD1 | TRBV6-5 | CASSYGDSRTGEPFF | TGTGCCAGCAGTTACGGGGACAGTCGCACCGGGGAGCCGTTTTTT
TRBJ2-4 | few | - | TRBV21-1 | CASSKEGTGVAKNIQYF | TGTGCCAGCAGCAAAGAGGGGACAGGGGTAGCCAAAAACATTCAGTACTTC
TRBJ2-1 | - | TRBD1 | TRBV7-2 | CASRGRTGIYNEQFF | TGTGCCAGCCGGGGAAGGACAGGGATCTACAATGAGCAGTTCTTC
TRBJ1-2 | few | - | TRBV28 | CASSDRTLYGYTF | TGTGCCAGCAGTGACCGGACGCTCTATGGCTACACCTTC
TRBJ2-3 | - | TRBD2 | TRBV14 | CASSNTSGGTDTQYF | TGTGCCAGCAGCAACACTAGCGGAGGCACAGATACGCAGTATTTT
TRBJ2-7 | few | TRBD1 | TRBV6-5 | CASSYDRGRGEQYF | TGTGCCAGCAGTTACGACAGGGGCAGGGGCGAGCAGTACTTC
TRBJ2-2 | - | - | TRBV6-5 | CASSYGLAATGELFF | TGTGCCAGCAGTTACGGGCTAGCTGCGACCGGGGAGCTGTTTTTT
TRBJ2-3 | - | - | TRBV6-5 | CAWGRGPCGTDTQYF | TGTGCCTGGGGGCGGGGGCCGTGCGGCACAGATACGCAGTATTTT
TRBJ2-7 | few | TRBD1 | TRBV12-3/TRBV12-4 | CASSDADRLNYEQYF | TGTGCCAGCAGTGATGCGGACAGGCTGAACTACGAGCAGTACTTC
TRBJ2-7 | - | - | TRBV3-1 | CASSQGQGRGEQYF | TGTGCCAGCAGCCAAGGGCAGGGGAGAGGCGAGCAGTACTTC
TRBJ2-5 | few | TRBD2 | TRBV7-9 | CASGAGGPSQETQYF | TGTGCCAGCGGAGCGGGGGGGCCCTCTCAAGAGACCCAGTACTTC
TRBJ2-5 | - | TRBD2 | TRBV20-1 | CSAREKPGLAATLQETQYF | TGCAGTGCTAGAGAAAAACCGGGACTAGCGGCTACTTTACAAGAGACCCAGTACTTC
TRBJ2-3 | - | TRBD2 | TRBV4-2 | CASSQDLPGGPQYF | TGTGCCAGCAGCCAAGATTTGCCGGGGGGTCCACAGTATTTT
TRBJ2-1 | - | TRBD2 | TRBV7-2 | CASSSRTSGSYEQFF | TGTGCCAGCAGCTCCCGGACTAGCGGGAGCTATGAGCAGTTCTTC
TRBJ2-4 | few | TRBD2 | TRBV19 | CASSIPTSGRNEQYF | TGTGCCAGTAGTATCCCGACTAGCGGGAGGAATGAGCAGTACTTC
TRBJ1-1 | - | - | TRBV5-4 | CASSWFSLRVNTEAFF | TGTGCCAGCAGTTGGTTTTCTCTGAGGGTGAACACTGAAGCTTTCTTT
TRBJ2-6 | - | - | TRBV11-2 | CTSSPPFSGANVLTF | TGTACCAGCAGCCCCCCTTTCTCTGGGGCCAACGTCCTGACTTTC
TRBJ2-4 | - | - | TRBV2 | CASSEGVLHRLVEQYF | TGTGCCAGCAGCGAGGGGGTACTCCACCGATTGGTAGAGCAGTACTTC
TRBJ2-1 | - | - | TRBV12-3/TRBV12-4 | CAGSTGRKGEQFF | TGTGCCGGCAGCACAGGGAGAAAGGGTGAGCAGTTCTTC
TRBJ2-7 | few | - | TRBV20-1 | CSAAGGAYEQYF | TGCAGTGCTGCCGGCGGAGCCTACGAGCAGTACTTC
TRBJ1-2 | few | - | TRBV6-5 | CASSYDRFYGYTF | TGTGCCAGCAGTTATGACCGCTTCTATGGCTACACCTTC
TRBJ2-5 | - | TRBD2 | TRBV7-8 | CASSHMIAGVYNEQYF | TGTGCCAGCAGCCACATGATAGCGGGGGTTTACAATGAGCAGTACTTC
TRBJ2-1 | - | TRBD2 | TRBV25-1 | CASSDGGLAGGLDEQFF | TGTGCCAGCAGTGACGGGGGACTAGCGGGAGGGCTGGATGAGCAGTTCTTC
TRBJ2-1 | few | TRBD1 | TRBV29-1 | CSGGQGIYNEQFF | TGCAGCGGCGGACAGGGAATCTACAATGAGCAGTTCTTC